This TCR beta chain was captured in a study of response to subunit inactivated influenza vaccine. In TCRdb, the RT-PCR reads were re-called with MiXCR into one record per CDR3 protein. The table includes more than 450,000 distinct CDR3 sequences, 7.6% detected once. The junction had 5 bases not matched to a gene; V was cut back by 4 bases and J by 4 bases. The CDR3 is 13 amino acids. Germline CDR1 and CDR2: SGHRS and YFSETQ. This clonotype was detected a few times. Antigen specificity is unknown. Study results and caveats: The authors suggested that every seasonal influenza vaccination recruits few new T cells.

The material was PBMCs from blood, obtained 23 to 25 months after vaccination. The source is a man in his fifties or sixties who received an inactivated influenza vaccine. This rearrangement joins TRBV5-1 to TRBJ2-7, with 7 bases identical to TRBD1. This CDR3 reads CASSPQGEYEQYF. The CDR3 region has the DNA TGCGCCAGCAGCCCGCAGGGGGAATACGAGCAGTACTTC. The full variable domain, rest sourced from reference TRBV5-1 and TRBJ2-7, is KAGVTQTPRYLIKTRGQQVTLSCSPISGHRSVSWYQQTPGQGLQFLFEYFSETQRNKGNFPGRFSGRQFSNSRSEMNVSTLELGDSALYLCASSPQGEYEQYFGPGTRLTVT.